This T cell receptor beta chain was profiled in a study of PD-L1 blockade in urothelial cancer. Worth noting for this clone: No antigen is known for it.

Time point defined: peripheral blood 6 weeks after treatment start. Study results and caveats: In blood sampled pretreatment, TCR clonality below the median predicted better survival.

Germline-derived CDR1 and CDR2 are SGHVS and FQNEAQ. Trimming took 3 bases from V and 4 from J, leaving 9 bases between them. The CDR3 spans 13 residues. Repertoires were generated with immunoSEQ multiplex PCR, while TCRdb's copy carries only in-frame clones and drops some. This repertoire shows 42,000 or so clones, about four fifths found once; its top ten account for about 13%. The receptor comes from a man aged 60-69 years with urothelial cancer. The genes are TRBV7-8 and TRBJ1-2; no firm D call. The input for sequencing was PBMCs, taken around atezolizumab (anti-PD-L1) treatment. DNA for the CDR3: TGTGCCAGCAGCTTCGATCCGGGCTATGGCTACACCTTC. It encodes CASSFDPGYGYTF.